These 27 T cell receptor beta chains originate from one sample sequenced in a study of T cell responses to AZD1222 COVID-19 vaccine. Clones were read by immunoSEQ multiplex PCR, and TCRdb kept only the in-frame ones, dropping some. The data hold about 94,000 clones, with less than 85% observed a single time. Sequencing was performed on peripheral blood, taken 28 days after the second AZD1222 dose. The receptors shown here come from an adult who received the AZD1222 COVID-19 vaccine.

The chain combines TRBV6-5 with TRBJ1-2; D gene unclear. Deletions cut 6 bases from V and 6 bases from J, with 17 bases between. This CDR3 is 14 amino acids long. Germline V gene sequence: CDR1 MNHEY, CDR2 SVGAGI. The CDR3 coding sequence is TGTGCCAGCAGCCCCTTGTTCGAGGGTCATGGCTACACCTTC. Residues: CASSPLFEGHGYTF.

The chain carries TRBV23-1 and TRBJ2-6; no definite D call. TRBV23-1 belongs to the ORF category, with a function that is uncertain. Between the trimmed V and J ends, which lost 5 bases and 10 bases, there was a span of 27 bases. CDR3 size: 18 residues. The CDR3 protein is CASSEPLLRNKVGNVLTF. CDR3 in DNA: TGCGCCAGCAGTGAACCATTGCTACGCAACAAAGTCGGGAACGTCCTGACTTTC.

This rearrangement joins TRBV5-5 to TRBJ1-4, with 7 bases that match TRBD1. Germline CDR1 reads SGHKS; CDR2 reads YYEKEE (reference sequence). The CDR3 has 20 residues. The trim removed 0 bases at V and 2 bases at J, leaving 16 bases unmatched. CDR3 protein: CASSLEARQGSLRTNEKLFF. The CDR3 nucleotides are TGTGCCAGCAGCTTGGAGGCCAGACAGGGTTCTCTTCGCACTAATGAAAAACTGTTTTTT.

This clone was detected only once. This chain uses TRBV5-1 with TRBJ1-6, with a possible D match to TRBD1 (5 bases). CDR3 length: 14 residues. V lost 4 bases, J lost 7 bases, and 12 bases lay in between. The germline gives CDR1 SGHRS, CDR2 YFSETQ. The CDR3 DNA reads as TGCGCCAGCAGCCTGACAGAAAGGAATTCACCCCTCCACTTT. Translation: CASSLTERNSPLHF. Full variable domain (missing parts from reference TRBV5-1 and TRBJ1-6): KAGVTQTPRYLIKTRGQQVTLSCSPISGHRSVSWYQQTPGQGLQFLFEYFSETQRNKGNFPGRFSGRQFSNSRSEMNVSTLELGDSALYLCASSLTERNSPLHFGNGTRLTVT.

The chain recombines TRBV28 with TRBJ2-1; 9 nucleotides agree with TRBD1. The CDR3 has 14 residues. From germline, CDR1 is MDHEN and CDR2 SYDVKM. With 6 bases clipped from V and 2 bases from J, the junction kept 2 bases outside the gene matches. This CDR3 reads CASRGTGPYNEQFF. The CDR3 nucleotides read TGTGCCAGCAGAGGGACAGGGCCCTACAATGAGCAGTTCTTC.

V is TRBV11-2 and J is TRBJ1-2, with D uncertain. CDR1 and CDR2 (germline): SGHAT, FQNNGV. The ends were cut back, 1 base at V and 5 bases at J, with 5 bases in the middle. The CDR3 contains 12 residues. CDR3 sequence reads: CASSLASYGYTF. CDR3 nucleotide sequence: TGTGCCAGCAGCTTAGCCAGTTATGGCTACACCTTC. Supplemented by reference TRBV11-2 and TRBJ1-2, the full variable domain reads EAGVAQSPRYKIIEKRQSVAFWCNPISGHATLYWYQQILGQGPKLLIQFQNNGVVDDSQLPKDRFSAERLKGVDSTLKIQPAKLEDSAVYLCASSLASYGYTFGSGTRLTVV.

This clone occurred once. Here the CDR3 reads CASSLRPQYEQYF. In DNA form, the CDR3 reads TGTGCCAGCAGCTTACGCCCCCAATACGAGCAGTACTTC. The rearrangement links TRBV7-3 to TRBJ2-7, with D hard to call. The CDR3 spans 13 residues. The germline V gene encodes CDR1 SGHTA and CDR2 FQGTGA. Deletions cut 2 bases from V and 4 bases from J, with 9 bases between.

The gene calls are TRBV30 and TRBJ1-2, with a tentative D call TRBD1 (5 bases). Germline CDR1 GTSNPN, CDR2 SVGIG (reference sequence). The V gene lost 3 bases and the J gene lost 5 bases, with 16 bases spanning the gap. CDR3 length: 14 residues. Here the CDR3 reads CAWSRTGNLYGYTF. The CDR3, as DNA: TGTGCCTGGAGCCGCACAGGCAATCTTTATGGCTACACCTTC.

V is TRBV6-1 and J is TRBJ2-4; weak D call: TRBD1 (6 bases). The CDR3 length is 15 residues. CDR1 is MNHNS, CDR2 SASEGT, per germline. The V end lost 2 bases, the J end lost 8 bases, and 16 bases lay between the germline ends. The CDR3 bases are TGTGCCAGCAGTGAAATGGTGACAGGTGGCGACATTCAGTACTTC. Protein sequence: CASSEMVTGGDIQYF.

The genes are TRBV28 and TRBJ1-6; D might be TRBD1 (6 bases). V was shortened by 5 bases and J by 7 bases, with 9 bases between the two germline ends. Germline lookup yields CDR1 MDHEN and CDR2 SYDVKM. This CDR3 is 13 amino acids long. CDR3 region: CASSDRLNSPLHF. Written as DNA, the CDR3 is TGTGCCAGCAGTGACAGGTTGAATTCACCCCTCCACTTT.

The V gene is TRBV3-1 (or the pseudogene TRBV3-2), the J gene TRBJ1-4; D perhaps matches TRBD1 (5 bases). V gave up 1 base and J gave up 5 bases, with 8 bases separating them. The V gene's germline CDR1 is LGHDT and CDR2 YNNKEL (reference sequence). The CDR3 sequence is 14 residues long. This CDR3 is CASSQAQGNEKLFF. DNA for the CDR3: TGTGCCAGCAGCCAAGCCCAGGGCAATGAAAAACTGTTTTTT.

A single count supports this clone. The rearrangement joins TRBV19 to TRBJ2-7; maybe TRBD2 (6 bases). V was pared by 9 bases and J by 0 bases, with 18 bases between. Looked up from germline, CDR1 is LNHDA and CDR2 is SQIVND (reference sequence). This CDR3 comprises 15 residues. CDR3 loop: CASQTGTGASYEQYF. For the CDR3, the DNA is TGTGCCAGCCAGACTGGGACGGGAGCCTCCTACGAGCAGTACTTC.

The chain has TRBV5-5 and TRBJ1-5; tentative D call: TRBD1 (6 bases). V was clipped by 4 bases and J by 11 bases, with 19 bases between them. This CDR3 region has 14 residues. Germline values: CDR1 SGHKS, CDR2 YYEKEE (reference sequence). The chain's CDR3 is CASSPRNDRGAQHF. The DNA for the CDR3 is TGTGCCAGCAGCCCTCGGAACGATAGGGGGGCCCAGCATTTT.

V gene TRBV7-2 combines with J gene TRBJ1-5; no reliable D call. The V end lost 4 bases, the J end lost 6 bases, and 19 bases lay between the germline ends. This CDR3 spans 16 amino acids. Per germline, CDR1 SGHTA and CDR2 FQGNSA. The CDR3 nucleotides are TGTGCCAGCAGCTCCCAACTGACTAGTCGGGGTCAGCCCCAGCATTTT. As protein: CASSSQLTSRGQPQHF.

V gene TRBV24-1 combines with J gene TRBJ2-2; D is perhaps TRBD1 or TRBD2 (6 bases each). CDR1 is KGHDR, CDR2 SFDVKD, per germline. The CDR3 is 13 residues long. Trimming cost V 9 bases and J 5 bases, with 12 bases left between them. DNA for the CDR3: TGTGCCACCCGGGGGCGCGGAACCGGGGAGCTGTTTTTT. Translating gives CATRGRGTGELFF.

The chain uses TRBV13 and TRBJ2-1, with 12 bases that match TRBD2. V lost 5 bases, J lost 0 bases, and 5 bases stayed unmatched. Germline CDR1 reads PRHDT; CDR2 reads FYEKMQ (reference sequence). The CDR3 is 17 residues long. This CDR3 reads CASSPLAGGISYNEQFF. In DNA, the CDR3 is TGTGCCAGCAGCCCGCTAGCGGGGGGGATCTCCTACAATGAGCAGTTCTTC.

The V gene is TRBV6-5, the J gene TRBJ2-1; 13 nucleotides align to TRBD2. The ends lost 6 bases at V and 7 bases at J; junction bases unmatched: 3. Germline CDR1 reads MNHEY; CDR2 reads SVGAGI. The CDR3 is 14 amino acids. DNA of the CDR3: TGTGCCAGCAGGGGACTAGCGGGGAGGAATGAGCAGTTCTTC. It is translated as CASRGLAGRNEQFF.

This chain joins TRBV19 and TRBJ2-2; tentatively, D is TRBD1 or TRBD2 (5 bases each). Deletions cut 3 bases from V and 7 bases from J, with 21 bases between. This CDR3 is built from 17 residues. CDR1 and CDR2 (germline): LNHDA, SQIVND (reference sequence). DNA of the CDR3: TGTGCCAGTAGTATTCTCGCCGGGACGGCGCGAGGCGGGGAGCTGTTTTTT. It codes for CASSILAGTARGGELFF.

DNA of the CDR3: TGTGCCAGCAGTGAGGGGGTGCTGTATCAGCCCCAGCATTTT. Amino acids: CASSEGVLYQPQHF. The V gene is TRBV2, the J gene TRBJ1-5; possible D gene TRBD1, 5 bases. The germline V gene has CDR1 SNHLY and CDR2 FYNNEI. The V end was cut by 3 bases, the J end by 5 bases, with 11 bases between. The CDR3 is 14 amino acids.

The chain joins TRBV14 to TRBJ1-1, with unresolved D. The germline V and J ends were trimmed by 1 base and 5 bases, with 14 bases remaining between them. The CDR3 loop spans 15 amino acids. Germline CDR1 SGHDN, CDR2 FVKESK. The CDR3 DNA follows: TGTGCCAGCAGCCAAGCAGGTTTTTCGGTTACTGAAGCTTTCTTT. Translating it yields CASSQAGFSVTEAFF.

The chain couples TRBV15 to TRBJ2-7, with D perhaps TRBD1 (6 bases). V was shortened by 1 base and J by 6 bases, with 13 bases between the two germline ends. Germline V gene sequence: CDR1 LNHNV, CDR2 YYDKDF (reference sequence). This CDR3 is built from 14 residues. The CDR3 DNA follows: TGTGCCACCAGCAGAGCGGGCGCAGGGGTCGAGCAGTACTTC. Encoded protein: CATSRAGAGVEQYF.

V gene TRBV5-1 combines with J gene TRBJ1-2; TRBD1 matches 12 bases. This CDR3 is built from 14 residues. V gave up 3 bases and J gave up 8 bases; unmatched junction bases: 5. CDR1 SGHRS and CDR2 YFSETQ come from the germline V gene. The chain's CDR3 is CASSSGQGAVGYTF. DNA for the CDR3: TGCGCCAGCAGCTCGGGACAGGGGGCGGTGGGCTACACCTTC.

CDR3 region: CASSGLGGWDEQFF. The CDR3 DNA is TGCGCCAGCAGCGGCTTAGGGGGTTGGGATGAGCAGTTCTTC. The chain is built from TRBV10-1 and TRBJ2-1; possibly TRBD1 for D (6 bases). The length of the CDR3 is 14 residues. Germline assignment: CDR1 WNHNN and CDR2 SYGVQD (reference sequence). V lost 6 bases and J lost 8, with 17 bases in between.

The CDR3 DNA is TGCGCCAGCAGCTTGGGGCCTAATGAAAAACTGTTTTTT. Amino acids: CASSLGPNEKLFF. The rearrangement joins TRBV5-1 to TRBJ1-4; D unclear. This CDR3 spans 13 amino acids. Per the germline V gene, CDR1 is SGHRS and CDR2 is YFSETQ. Trimming pared 0 bases from V and 3 bases from J, leaving 3 bases between.

The chain joins TRBV29-1 to TRBJ1-3; D remains unclear. Trimming pared 4 bases from V and 0 bases from J, leaving 4 bases between. Germline V gene sequence: CDR1 SQVTM, CDR2 ANQGSEA. The CDR3 has 12 amino acids. The DNA for the CDR3 is TGCAGCGTTGTCCTCTCTGGAAACACCATATATTTT. Its translation is CSVVLSGNTIYF.

This clone came up once. The J gene is TRBJ1-5, the V gene TRBV5-6; D remains unclear. The V end lost 2 bases, the J end lost 4 bases, and 10 bases lay between the germline ends. This CDR3 region has 14 residues. Germline CDR1 and CDR2: SGHDT and YYEEEE. The chain's CDR3 is CASSFWEMNQPQHF. The CDR3, as DNA: TGTGCCAGCAGCTTTTGGGAAATGAATCAGCCCCAGCATTTT.

This clone was detected many times. The chain has TRBV30 and TRBJ1-6; a possible D gene is TRBD1 (5 bases). The V end lost 4 bases, the J end lost 1 base, and 8 bases lay between the germline ends. The length of the CDR3 is 14 residues. Germline assignment: CDR1 GTSNPN and CDR2 SVGIG (reference sequence). CDR3: CAWTWGSYNSPLHF. CDR3 nucleotides: TGTGCCTGGACGTGGGGGTCCTATAATTCACCCCTCCACTTT.